This T cell receptor (beta chain) was profiled in a study of T cell responses to AZD1222 COVID-19 vaccine. Notes on the study in general: Spike-specific TCRs gained breadth and depth after people received two AZD1222 doses. White British people made up most donors, females outnumbered males, and clonal diversity was possibly underestimated. Nearly half of the spike-specific TCRs reportedly recognize variant regions that carry no mutations.

This table comes from immunoSEQ multiplex PCR, and its TCRdb copy is limited to in-frame clones, with some not included. The table has about 180,000 clones, around nine tenths seen once. Turning to this clone: Its matching antigen is unknown.

The CDR3 has 17 residues. From germline, CDR1 is SGHTA and CDR2 FQGNSA. With 1 base clipped from V and 5 bases from J, the junction kept 13 bases outside the gene matches. This clonotype originated in an adult who received the AZD1222 COVID-19 vaccine. The chain joins TRBV7-2 to TRBJ1-2, with 7 bases matching TRBD1. This sample comprised peripheral blood, obtained 28 days after the second AZD1222 dose. The CDR3 sequence is CASSLGGGGGALYGYTF. CDR3 in DNA: TGTGCCAGCAGCTTAGGGGGCGGAGGGGGCGCATTGTATGGCTACACCTTC.